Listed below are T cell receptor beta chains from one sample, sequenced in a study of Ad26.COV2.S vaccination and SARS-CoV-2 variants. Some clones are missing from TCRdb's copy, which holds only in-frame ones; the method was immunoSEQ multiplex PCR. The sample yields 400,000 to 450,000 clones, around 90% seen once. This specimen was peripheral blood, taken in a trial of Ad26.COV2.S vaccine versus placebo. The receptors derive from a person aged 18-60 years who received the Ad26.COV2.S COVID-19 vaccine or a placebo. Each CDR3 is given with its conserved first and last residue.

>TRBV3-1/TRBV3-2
CASSQDRGIGGLSNYGYTF
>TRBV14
CASSQNQGLAGGQEQFF
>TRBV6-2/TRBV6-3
CASSYGELAGANVLTF
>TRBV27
CASSFLGGLGTEAFF
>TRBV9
CASSVVPGNSYEQYF
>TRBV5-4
CASSFRDNNSPLHF
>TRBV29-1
CSVGGGPTQYF
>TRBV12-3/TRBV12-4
CASSFGRAGGYTF
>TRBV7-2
CASSLMSQSQETQYF
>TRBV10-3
CAISVGRAGATEAFF
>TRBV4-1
CASSLLAVSSYEQYF
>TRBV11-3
CASKITTGLPRGELFF
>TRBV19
CASSSLALHEQFF
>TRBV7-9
CASSLRWTGDISYNEQFF
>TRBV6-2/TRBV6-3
CASSYPQGLQPQHF
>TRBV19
CASKLRVGGTEAFF
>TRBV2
CASSETGGRETQYF
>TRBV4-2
CASSQERGQVNQPQHF
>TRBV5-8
CASSHDKEGLVIEQFF
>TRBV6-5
CASRQNGQQNTEAFF
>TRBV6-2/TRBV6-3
CASSYAGVGTQYF
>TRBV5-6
CASSSAPRWGNDEQFF
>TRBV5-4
CASSLDWLSGTGELFF
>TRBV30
CAWSGKREQYF
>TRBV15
CATSRELPGRTDTQYF
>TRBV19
CASSLPNRADTGELFF
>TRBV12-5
CASGFAGGNNEQFF
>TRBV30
CAWSAGQNYNSPLHF
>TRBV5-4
CASSSPGYEQYF
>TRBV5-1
CASSLGGDGETQYF
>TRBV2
CASRKSSAPYEQYF
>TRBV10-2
CASSVVSYEQYF
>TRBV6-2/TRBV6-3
CASSYVVAGTSTDTQYF
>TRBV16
CASSPGGRGNTEAFF
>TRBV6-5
CASSYFDRGGEAFF
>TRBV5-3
CARSPVDSGSTDTQYF
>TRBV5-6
CASSPLQGPGNTIYF
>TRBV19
CASSPGGSYEQYF
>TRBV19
CASSNIAGFTGELFF
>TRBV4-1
CAGRTNQPQHF
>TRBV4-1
CASSQEASSYNEQFF
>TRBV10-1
CASSEPGRGSYEQYF
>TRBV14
CASSHIATGTYEQYF
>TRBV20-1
CSARQQGELFF
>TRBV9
CASSVVLAGVDTQYF